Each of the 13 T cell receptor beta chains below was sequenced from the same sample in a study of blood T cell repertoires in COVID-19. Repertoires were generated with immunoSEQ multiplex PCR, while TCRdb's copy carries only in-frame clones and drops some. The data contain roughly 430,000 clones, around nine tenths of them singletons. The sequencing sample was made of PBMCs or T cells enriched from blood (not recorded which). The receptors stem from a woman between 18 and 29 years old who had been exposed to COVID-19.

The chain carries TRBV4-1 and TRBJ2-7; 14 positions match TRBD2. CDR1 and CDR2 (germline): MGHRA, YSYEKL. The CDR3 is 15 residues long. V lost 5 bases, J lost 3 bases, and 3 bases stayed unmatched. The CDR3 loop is CASSWTSGGNYEQYF. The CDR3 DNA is TGCGCCAGCAGCTGGACTAGCGGGGGGAACTACGAGCAGTACTTC.

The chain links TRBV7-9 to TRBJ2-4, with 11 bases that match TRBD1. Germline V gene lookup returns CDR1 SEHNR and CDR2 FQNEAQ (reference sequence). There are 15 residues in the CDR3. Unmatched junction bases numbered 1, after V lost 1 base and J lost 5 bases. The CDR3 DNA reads TGTGCCAGCAGCTTAGGGACAGGGGGCCAAAACATTCAGTACTTC. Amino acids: CASSLGTGGQNIQYF.

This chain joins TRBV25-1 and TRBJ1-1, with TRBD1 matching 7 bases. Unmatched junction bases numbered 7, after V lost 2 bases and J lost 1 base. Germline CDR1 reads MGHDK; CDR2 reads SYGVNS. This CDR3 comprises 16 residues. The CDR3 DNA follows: TGTGCCAGCAGTGAACCTGAACAGGGGAGGAACACTGAAGCTTTCTTT. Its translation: CASSEPEQGRNTEAFF.

The CDR3 loop is CAISQGHGPGTNEKLFF. The CDR3 DNA is TGTGCCATCTCCCAGGGTCACGGGCCCGGAACTAATGAAAAACTGTTTTTT. The gene calls are TRBV15 and TRBJ1-4, with TRBD1 as a possible D gene (5 bases). Germline loops: CDR1 LNHNV, CDR2 YYDKDF (reference sequence). V was pared by 10 bases and J by 1 base, with 22 bases between. The CDR3 covers 17 residues.

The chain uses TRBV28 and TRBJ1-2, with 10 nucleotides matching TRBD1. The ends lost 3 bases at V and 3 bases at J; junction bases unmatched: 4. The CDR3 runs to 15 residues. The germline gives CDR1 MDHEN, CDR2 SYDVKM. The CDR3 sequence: CASSFGQGVYYGYTF. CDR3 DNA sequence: TGTGCCAGCAGTTTCGGACAGGGGGTTTACTATGGCTACACCTTC.

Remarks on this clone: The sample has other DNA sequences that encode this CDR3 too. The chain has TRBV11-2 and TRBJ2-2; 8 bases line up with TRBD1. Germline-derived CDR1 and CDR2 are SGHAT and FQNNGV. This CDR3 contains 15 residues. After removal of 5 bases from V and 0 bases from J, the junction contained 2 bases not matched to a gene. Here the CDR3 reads CASSLGQANTGELFF. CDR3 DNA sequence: TGTGCCAGCAGCCTGGGACAGGCGAACACCGGGGAGCTGTTTTTT.

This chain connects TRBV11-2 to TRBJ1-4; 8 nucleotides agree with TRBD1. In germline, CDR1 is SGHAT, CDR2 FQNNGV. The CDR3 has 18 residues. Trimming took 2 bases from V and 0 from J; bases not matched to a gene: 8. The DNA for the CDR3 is TGTGCCAGCAGCTTAAGCAATCCGACAGGGGCAACTAATGAAAAACTGTTTTTT. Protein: CASSLSNPTGATNEKLFF. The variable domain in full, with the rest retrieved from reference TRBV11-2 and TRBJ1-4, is EAGVAQSPRYKIIEKRQSVAFWCNPISGHATLYWYQQILGQGPKLLIQFQNNGVVDDSQLPKDRFSAERLKGVDSTLKIQPAKLEDSAVYLCASSLSNPTGATNEKLFFGSGTQLSVL.

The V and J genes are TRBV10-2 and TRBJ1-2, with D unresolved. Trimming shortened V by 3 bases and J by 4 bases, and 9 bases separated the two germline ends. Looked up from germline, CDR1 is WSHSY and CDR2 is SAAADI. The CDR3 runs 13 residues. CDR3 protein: CASSDGVPYGYTF. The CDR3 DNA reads TGCGCCAGCAGTGACGGGGTCCCCTATGGCTACACCTTC.

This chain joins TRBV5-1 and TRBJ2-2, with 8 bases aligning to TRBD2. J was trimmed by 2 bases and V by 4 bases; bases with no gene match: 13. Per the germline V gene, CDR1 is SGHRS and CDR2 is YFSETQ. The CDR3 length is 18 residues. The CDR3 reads CASSPLVGGGINTGELFF. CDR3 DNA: TGCGCCAGCAGCCCTCTGGTTGGCGGGGGGATTAACACCGGGGAGCTGTTTTTT.

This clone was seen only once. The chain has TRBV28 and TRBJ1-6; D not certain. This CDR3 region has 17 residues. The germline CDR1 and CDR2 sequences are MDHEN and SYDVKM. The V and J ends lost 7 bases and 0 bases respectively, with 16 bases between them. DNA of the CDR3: TGTGCCAGCAACGGGGTGGTCTCTCTCTCCTATAATTCACCCCTCCACTTT. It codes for CASNGVVSLSYNSPLHF.

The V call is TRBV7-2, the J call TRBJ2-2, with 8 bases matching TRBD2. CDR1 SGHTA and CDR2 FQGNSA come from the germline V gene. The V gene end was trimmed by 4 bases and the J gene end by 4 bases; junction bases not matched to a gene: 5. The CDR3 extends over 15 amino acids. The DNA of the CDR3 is TGTGCCAGCAGCTCGAGCGGGGGAATCACCGGGGAGCTGTTTTTT. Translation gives CASSSSGGITGELFF.

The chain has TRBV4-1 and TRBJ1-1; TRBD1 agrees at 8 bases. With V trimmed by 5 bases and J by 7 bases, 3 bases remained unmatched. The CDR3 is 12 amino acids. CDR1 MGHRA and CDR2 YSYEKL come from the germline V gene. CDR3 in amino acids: CASSYGTGEAFF. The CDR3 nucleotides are TGCGCCAGCAGCTATGGGACAGGTGAAGCTTTCTTT.

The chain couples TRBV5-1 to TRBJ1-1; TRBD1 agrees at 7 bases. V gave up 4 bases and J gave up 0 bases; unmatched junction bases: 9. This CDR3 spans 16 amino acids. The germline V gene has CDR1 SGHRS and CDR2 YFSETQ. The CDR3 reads CASSERGLVLNTEAFF. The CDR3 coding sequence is TGCGCCAGCAGCGAAAGGGGGCTAGTTTTGAACACTGAAGCTTTCTTT.